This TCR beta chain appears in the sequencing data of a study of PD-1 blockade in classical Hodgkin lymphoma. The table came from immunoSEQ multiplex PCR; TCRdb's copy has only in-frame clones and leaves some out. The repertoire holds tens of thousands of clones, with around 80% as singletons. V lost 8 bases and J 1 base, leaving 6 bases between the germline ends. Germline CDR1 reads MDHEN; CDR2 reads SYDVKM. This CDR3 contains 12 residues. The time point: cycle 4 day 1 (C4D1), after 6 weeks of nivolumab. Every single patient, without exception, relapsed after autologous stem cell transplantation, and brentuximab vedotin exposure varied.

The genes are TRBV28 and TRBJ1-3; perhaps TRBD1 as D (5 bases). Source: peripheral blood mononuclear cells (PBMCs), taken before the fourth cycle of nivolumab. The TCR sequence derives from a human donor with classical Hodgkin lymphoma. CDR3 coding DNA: TGTGCCAGCGCAGGGTCTGGAAACACCATATATTTT. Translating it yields CASAGSGNTIYF.